What follows describes a single T cell receptor (beta chain). The record originates from a study of blood T cell repertoires in COVID-19. Study-level background: Samples came from the United States, Italy and Spain, spanning acute and convalescent COVID-19.

The germline V and J ends were trimmed by 3 bases and 3 bases, with 6 bases remaining between them. This CDR3 comprises 12 residues. CDR1 is LNHDA and CDR2 is SQIVND in the germline V gene (reference sequence). The table came from immunoSEQ multiplex PCR; TCRdb's copy has only in-frame clones and leaves some out. In the table there are under 300,000 clones, approximately 91% of which are singletons. V gene TRBV19 combines with J gene TRBJ2-7; D is undetermined. This clonotype was sampled from a woman in her twenties or thirties with acute or convalescent COVID-19. Sequencing was done on a sample of peripheral blood. The CDR3, as DNA: TGTGCCAGTAGTATTGGCAGCTACGAGCAGTACTTC. Its translation: CASSIGSYEQYF.